The text below deals with one T cell receptor (beta chain). This clonotype was counted only a few times. It has no known antigen specificity. Base qualities are not provided; no much larger clone lies one nucleotide away. In the paper's terms, the time point label means: longitudinal time-point 3. Unsorted PBMC libraries were generated from 2 million PBMCs stored in RNAlater at -80 °C until RNA extraction. Multiple sclerosis patients were enrolled in a US clinical protocol under which disease progression was evaluated by magnetic resonance imaging. Peripheral blood was subjected to Ficoll-Hypaque density gradient centrifugation to isolate PBMCs, which were then cryopreserved in liquid nitrogen. The entry originates in a study of neurological immune-mediated disorders (dated by TCRdb to the late 2010s). Regarding the complete study: Among the roughly 35 multiple sclerosis patients, about 31 had relapsing-remitting MS and 3 had secondary progressive MS. Peripheral blood TCR-beta repertoires from patients with HTLV-I-associated myelopathy (HAM/TSP), patients with multiple sclerosis, and healthy controls were compared in the study using UMI-based sequencing. Alongside PBMC samples, the set of 106 TCR-beta libraries contained longitudinal samples, technical triplicates, and paired CD4+ and CD8+ T-cell subsets that had been sorted. Each longitudinal HAM/TSP and healthy donor was sampled at 3 time-points spaced at roughly 3-45 month intervals. The cohort comprised about 71 subjects: about 14 HAM/TSP patients, 34 multiple sclerosis patients and 20 or so healthy controls. The paper's findings and limits, for the study overall: Across subjects, expanded clones never shared an identical CDR3 amino acid sequence, which suggests that the TCR-beta repertoires in every group were private. No association of the MS cluster with clinical or MRI features was observed, and the need for larger cohorts was stated by the authors. TCR clonal expansion was greatest in HAM/TSP patients and smallest in MS patients, who ranked below even healthy controls. Phylogenetic analysis grouped repertoires from 18 of 34 MS patients into a cluster of related CDR3 sequences, suggesting a possible repertoire-level signature.

To synthesize cDNA, template-switch 5'RACE was performed with a primer carrying a 10-nucleotide random unique molecular identifier so that each TCR transcript was tagged. Over 200 million TCR-beta sequences, covering 15-18 subjects, were produced in each sequencing run. Total RNA was extracted with the RNeasy kit. Using the KAPA Real-time Library Amplification kit, TCR-beta VDJ regions were amplified with primers for the TCR constant region and the 5'RACE anchor. A first PCR added sample indexes and Illumina adaptors, after which a second PCR increased the library yield. After purification with Ampure beads, the TCR product of roughly 650 bp was size-selected on a 2% E-gel SizeSelection system. Before pooling, library quality was assessed on a Bioanalyzer, concentration was determined with Qubit, and library quantification was performed with the Kapa Library Quantification kit. An Illumina HiSeq 2500 was used to sequence the libraries paired-end at 2 x 150 bp. To increase sequence diversity, roughly 24-31% phiX was spiked into each library pool. The study's processing was this. Quality-filtered reads were processed with the UMI-based MiGEC pipeline, and over 75% of raw TCR sequences were removed by the MiGEC pipeline during error correction. IMGT germline references were used for alignment of VDJ genes, and clonotypes were defined by a unique CDR3 amino acid sequence together with V-J genes. VDJtools evaluated clonal expansion, Shannon diversity and CDR3 relatedness (CalcPairwiseDistances, ClusterSamples); CLCbio workbench built phylogenetic trees. Using coefficient-of-variation modelling across technical triplicates, the study counted a clone as expanded if it had at least 8 unique UMIs. TCRdb's own reprocessing of the public reads used fastp at Q25 and MiXCR and kept productive beta chains. When rows share a CDR3 protein, they turn into one entry using the most common DNA and genes. None of the V and J calls come from the authors' own analysis; TCRdb made them. The sample profile shows tens of thousands of distinct CDR3 sequences; about 4.5% of them were found once. Approximately 5.8% of the sample lies in the top ten.

CDR1 and CDR2 (MDHEN, SYDVKM) derive from the germline V gene. Between the V and J ends, shortened by 5 bases and 0 bases respectively, the junction contains 5 bases. Its CDR3 holds 12 amino acids, cysteine through phenylalanine. Only CDR3 DNA is held: 36 bases, read in frame from base 1. The origin of this receptor is a woman aged 60-75 years with multiple sclerosis. The chain is encoded by TRBV28 joined to TRBJ2-7; no D gene can be assigned with confidence. The sequencing sample was made of PBMCs. The DNA sequence is given as TGTGCCAGCAGTGTCAGCTCCTACGAGCAGTACTTC. Its amino acids are CASSVSSYEQYF.